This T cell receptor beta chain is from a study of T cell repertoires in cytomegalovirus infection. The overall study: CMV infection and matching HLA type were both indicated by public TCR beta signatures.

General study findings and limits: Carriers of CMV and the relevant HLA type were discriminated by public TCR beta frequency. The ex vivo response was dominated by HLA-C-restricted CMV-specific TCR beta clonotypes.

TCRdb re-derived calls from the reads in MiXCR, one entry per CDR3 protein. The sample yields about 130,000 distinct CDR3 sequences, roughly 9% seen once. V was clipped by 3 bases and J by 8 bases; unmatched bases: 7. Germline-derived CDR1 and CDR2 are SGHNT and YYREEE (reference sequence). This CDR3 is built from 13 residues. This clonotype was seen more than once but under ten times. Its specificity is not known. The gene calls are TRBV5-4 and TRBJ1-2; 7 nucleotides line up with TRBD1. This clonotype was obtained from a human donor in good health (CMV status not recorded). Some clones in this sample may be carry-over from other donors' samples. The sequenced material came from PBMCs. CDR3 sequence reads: CASSSQGGKGYTF. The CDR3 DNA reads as TGTGCCAGCAGCTCTCAGGGGGGAAAGGGCTACACCTTC.